This T cell receptor (beta chain) was sequenced for a study of T cell repertoires in cytomegalovirus infection. Using its own MiXCR run on the reads, TCRdb lists one record per CDR3 protein. The sample shows about 6,100 distinct CDR3 sequences, around 49% of them seen only once. Worth noting for this clonotype: Its antigen is unidentified.

Per germline, CDR1 LNHDA and CDR2 SQIVND (reference sequence). V lost 7 bases and J 5 bases, leaving 20 bases between the germline ends. The CDR3 loop spans 15 amino acids. The chain links TRBV19 to TRBJ1-1, with a possible D match to TRBD1 (6 bases). This clonotype originated in a human donor in good health (CMV status not recorded). Some clones in this sample may be carry-over from other donors' samples. Sequenced material: PBMCs, sequenced either directly or after in vitro stimulation (not recorded which). The DNA of the CDR3 is TGTGCCAGTAATACAGGGAGGGAGAAGACAACTGAAGCTTTCTTT. Its protein product is CASNTGREKTTEAFF.